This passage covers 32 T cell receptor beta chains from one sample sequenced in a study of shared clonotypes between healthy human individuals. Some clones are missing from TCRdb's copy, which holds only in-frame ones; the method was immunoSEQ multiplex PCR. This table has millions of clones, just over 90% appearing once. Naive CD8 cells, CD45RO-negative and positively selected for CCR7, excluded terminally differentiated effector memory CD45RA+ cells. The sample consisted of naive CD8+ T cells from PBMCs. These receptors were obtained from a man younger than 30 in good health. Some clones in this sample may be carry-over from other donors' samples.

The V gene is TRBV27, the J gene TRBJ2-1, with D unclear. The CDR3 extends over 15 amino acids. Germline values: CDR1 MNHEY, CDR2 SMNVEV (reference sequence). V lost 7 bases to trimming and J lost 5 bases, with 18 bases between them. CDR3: CASTPLGEGHNEQFF. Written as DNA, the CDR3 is TGTGCCAGCACGCCGTTAGGAGAAGGTCACAATGAGCAGTTCTTC.

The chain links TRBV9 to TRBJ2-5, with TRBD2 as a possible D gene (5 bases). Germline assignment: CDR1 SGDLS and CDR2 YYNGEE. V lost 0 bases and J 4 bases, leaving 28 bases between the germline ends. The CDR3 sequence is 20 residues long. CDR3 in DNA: TGTGCCAGCAGCGTAGTGTTAGACCTTCTACGGGGTAGGGTAGCAGAGACCCAGTACTTC. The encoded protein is CASSVVLDLLRGRVAETQYF.

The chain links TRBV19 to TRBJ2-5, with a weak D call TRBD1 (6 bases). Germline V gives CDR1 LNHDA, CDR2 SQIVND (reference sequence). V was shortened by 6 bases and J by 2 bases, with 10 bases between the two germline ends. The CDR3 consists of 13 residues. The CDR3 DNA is TGTGCCAGTAGCTCGCAGGGGCAAGAGACCCAGTACTTC. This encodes CASSSQGQETQYF.

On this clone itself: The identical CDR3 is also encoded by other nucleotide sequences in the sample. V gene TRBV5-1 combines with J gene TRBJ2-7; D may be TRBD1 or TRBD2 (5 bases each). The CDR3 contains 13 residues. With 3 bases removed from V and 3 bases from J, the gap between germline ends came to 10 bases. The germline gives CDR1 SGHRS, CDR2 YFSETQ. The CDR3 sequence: CASSSRDGYEQYF. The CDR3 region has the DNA TGCGCCAGCAGCTCCCGGGACGGCTACGAGCAGTACTTC.

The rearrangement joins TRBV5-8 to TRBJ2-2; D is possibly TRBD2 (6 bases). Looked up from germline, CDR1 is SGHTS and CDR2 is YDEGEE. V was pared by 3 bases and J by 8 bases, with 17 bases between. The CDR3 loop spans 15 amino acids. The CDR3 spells CASSSEGRLFGELFF. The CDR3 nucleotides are TGTGCCAGCAGCTCGGAGGGGAGGCTCTTTGGGGAGCTGTTTTTT.

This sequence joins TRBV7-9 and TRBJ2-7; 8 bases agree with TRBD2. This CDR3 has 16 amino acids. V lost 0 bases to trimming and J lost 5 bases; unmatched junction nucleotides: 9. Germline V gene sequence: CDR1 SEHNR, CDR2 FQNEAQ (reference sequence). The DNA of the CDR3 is TGTGCCAGCAGCTTAGCGGTGACTAGCGCCGCTGACGAGCAGTACTTC. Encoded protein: CASSLAVTSAADEQYF.

In nucleotides, the CDR3 is TGTGCCACCTATCCCGGCTGGAACACCGGGGAGCTGTTTTTT. Its translation is CATYPGWNTGELFF. This chain uses TRBV6-5 with TRBJ2-2; D gene unclear. This CDR3 has 14 residues. The V end lost 10 bases, the J end lost 1 base, and 13 bases lay between the germline ends. The V gene's germline CDR1 is MNHEY and CDR2 SVGAGI.

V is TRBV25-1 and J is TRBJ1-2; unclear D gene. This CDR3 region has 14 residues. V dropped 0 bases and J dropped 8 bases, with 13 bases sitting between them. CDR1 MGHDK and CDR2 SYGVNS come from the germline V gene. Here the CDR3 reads CASSEYLWAGGYTF. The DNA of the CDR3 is TGTGCCAGCAGTGAATATTTATGGGCGGGAGGCTACACCTTC.

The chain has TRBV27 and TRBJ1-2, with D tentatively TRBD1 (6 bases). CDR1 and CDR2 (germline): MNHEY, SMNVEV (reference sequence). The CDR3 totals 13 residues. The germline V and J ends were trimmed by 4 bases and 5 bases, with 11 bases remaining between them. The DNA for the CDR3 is TGTGCCAGCAGTTCCCCGAGGGGGTATGGCTACACCTTC. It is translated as CASSSPRGYGYTF.

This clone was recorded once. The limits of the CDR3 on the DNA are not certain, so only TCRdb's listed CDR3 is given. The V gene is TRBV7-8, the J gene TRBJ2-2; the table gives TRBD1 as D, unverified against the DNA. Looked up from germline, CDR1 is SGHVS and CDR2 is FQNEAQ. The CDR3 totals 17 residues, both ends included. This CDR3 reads CASSSGVRARVTGELFF.

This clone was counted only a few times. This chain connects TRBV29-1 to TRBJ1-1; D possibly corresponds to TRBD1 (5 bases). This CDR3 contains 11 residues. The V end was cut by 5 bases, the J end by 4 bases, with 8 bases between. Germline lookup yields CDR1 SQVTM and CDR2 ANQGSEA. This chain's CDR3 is CSVWGITEAFF. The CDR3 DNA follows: TGCAGCGTTTGGGGGATCACTGAAGCTTTCTTT. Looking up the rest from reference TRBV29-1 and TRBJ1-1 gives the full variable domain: SAVISQKPSRDICQRGTSLTIQCQVDSQVTMMFWYRQQPGQSLTLIATANQGSEATYESGFVIDKFPISRPNLTFSTLTVSNMSPEDSSIYLCSVWGITEAFFGQGTRLTVV.

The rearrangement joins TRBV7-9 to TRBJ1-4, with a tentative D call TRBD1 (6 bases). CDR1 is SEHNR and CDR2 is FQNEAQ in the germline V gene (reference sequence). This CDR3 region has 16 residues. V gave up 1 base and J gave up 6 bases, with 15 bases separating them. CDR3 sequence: CASSLESGQGYEKLFF. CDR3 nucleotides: TGTGCCAGCAGCTTAGAGAGTGGGCAGGGGTATGAAAAACTGTTTTTT.

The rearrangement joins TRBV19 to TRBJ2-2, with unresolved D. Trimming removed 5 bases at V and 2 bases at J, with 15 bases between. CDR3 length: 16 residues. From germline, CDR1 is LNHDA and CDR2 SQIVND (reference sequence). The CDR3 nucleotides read TGTGCCAGTAGTCTTCGCAGGAGACTTAACACCGGGGAGCTGTTTTTT. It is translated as CASSLRRRLNTGELFF.

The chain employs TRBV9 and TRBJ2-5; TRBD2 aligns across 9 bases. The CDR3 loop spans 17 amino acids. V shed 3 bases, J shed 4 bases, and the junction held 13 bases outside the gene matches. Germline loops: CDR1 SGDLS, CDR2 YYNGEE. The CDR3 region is CASSEGQIAGAAETQYF. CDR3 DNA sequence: TGTGCCAGCAGCGAAGGACAAATAGCGGGAGCGGCAGAGACCCAGTACTTC. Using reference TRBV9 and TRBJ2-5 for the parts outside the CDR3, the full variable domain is DSGVTQTPKHLITATGQRVTLRCSPRSGDLSVYWYQQSLDQGLQFLIQYYNGEERAKGNILERFSAQQFPDLHSELNLSSLELGDSALYFCASSEGQIAGAAETQYFGPGTRLLVL.

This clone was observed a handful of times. CDR3 DNA: TGTGCCAGTAGTACTAGGACAGGGGGCGCCTATGGCTACACCTTC. The encoded protein is CASSTRTGGAYGYTF. This rearrangement joins TRBV19 to TRBJ1-2; the match to TRBD1 covers 11 bases. V shed 4 bases, J shed 4 bases, and the junction held 5 bases outside the gene matches. The CDR3 contains 15 residues. Germline lookup yields CDR1 LNHDA and CDR2 SQIVND (reference sequence). Supplemented by reference TRBV19 and TRBJ1-2, the full variable domain reads DGGITQSPKYLFRKEGQNVTLSCEQNLNHDAMYWYRQDPGQGLRLIYYSQIVNDFQKGDIAEGYSVSREKKESFPLTVTSAQKNPTAFYLCASSTRTGGAYGYTFGSGTRLTVV.

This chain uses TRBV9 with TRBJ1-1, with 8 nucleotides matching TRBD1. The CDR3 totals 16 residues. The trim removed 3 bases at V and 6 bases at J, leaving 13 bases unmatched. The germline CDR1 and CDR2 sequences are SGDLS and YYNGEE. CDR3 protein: CASSAYGQGPYAEAFF. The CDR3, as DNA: TGTGCCAGCAGCGCCTACGGACAGGGTCCTTACGCTGAAGCTTTCTTT.

The CDR3 region is CASSGSAGGSYEQYF. DNA of the CDR3: TGTGCCAGCAGCGGCAGCGCGGGGGGGTCCTACGAGCAGTACTTC. The gene calls are TRBV7-2 and TRBJ2-7, with 9 bases matching TRBD2. V shed 5 bases and J 1 base; nucleotides not matched to a gene: 6. This CDR3 has 15 amino acids. Germline-derived CDR1 and CDR2 are SGHTA and FQGNSA.

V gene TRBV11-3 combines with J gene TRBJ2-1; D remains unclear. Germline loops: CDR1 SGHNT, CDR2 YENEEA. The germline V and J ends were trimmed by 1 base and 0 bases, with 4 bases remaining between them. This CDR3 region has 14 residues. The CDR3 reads CASSLAGSYNEQFF. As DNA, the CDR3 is TGTGCCAGCAGCTTAGCGGGCTCCTACAATGAGCAGTTCTTC.

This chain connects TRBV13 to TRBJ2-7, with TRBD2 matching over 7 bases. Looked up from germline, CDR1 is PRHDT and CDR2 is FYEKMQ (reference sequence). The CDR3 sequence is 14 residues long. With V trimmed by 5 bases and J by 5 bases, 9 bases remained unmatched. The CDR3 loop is CASSPRTRLHEQYF. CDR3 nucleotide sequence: TGTGCCAGCAGCCCACGGACTAGATTGCACGAGCAGTACTTC.

The CDR3 nucleotides read TGTGCCAGCAGTTCCAGGCGTCAAGGCACCGGGGAGCTGTTTTTT. This codes for CASSSRRQGTGELFF. The V and J genes are TRBV28 and TRBJ2-2; D unclear. The germline V gene encodes CDR1 MDHEN and CDR2 SYDVKM. The CDR3 spans 15 residues. The V end lost 4 bases, the J end lost 4 bases, and 13 bases lay between the germline ends.

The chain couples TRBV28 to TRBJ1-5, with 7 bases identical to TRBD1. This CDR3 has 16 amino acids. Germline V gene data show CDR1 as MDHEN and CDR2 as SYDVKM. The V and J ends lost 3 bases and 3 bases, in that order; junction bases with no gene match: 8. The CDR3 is CASSLRGPLFNQPQHF. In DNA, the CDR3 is TGTGCCAGCAGTTTGAGGGGGCCCCTTTTCAATCAGCCCCAGCATTTT. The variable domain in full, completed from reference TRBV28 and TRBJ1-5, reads DVKVTQSSRYLVKRTGEKVFLECVQDMDHENMFWYRQDPGLGLRLIYFSYDVKMKEKGDIPEGYSVSREKKERFSLILESASTNQTSMYLCASSLRGPLFNQPQHFGDGTRLSIL.

The CDR3 sequence is CASGLPPGGIIMGSYNEQFF. DNA for the CDR3: TGTGCCAGCGGTCTCCCCCCAGGGGGCATTATCATGGGGTCCTACAATGAGCAGTTCTTC. The gene calls are TRBV28 and TRBJ2-1, with 8 bases fitting TRBD1. Trimming cost V 8 bases and J 1 base; bases outside gene matches: 22. Germline-derived CDR1 and CDR2 are MDHEN and SYDVKM. This CDR3 has 20 amino acids.

The CDR3 coding sequence is TGTGCCAGCAGCCCCGAAGGGACACTACCGTTGAACACTGAAGCTTTCTTT. This encodes CASSPEGTLPLNTEAFF. J is TRBJ1-1 and V is TRBV13; possibly TRBD1 for D (6 bases). CDR1 is PRHDT and CDR2 is FYEKMQ in the germline V gene (reference sequence). The germline V and J ends were trimmed by 5 bases and 0 bases, with 19 bases remaining between them. The CDR3 runs to 17 residues.

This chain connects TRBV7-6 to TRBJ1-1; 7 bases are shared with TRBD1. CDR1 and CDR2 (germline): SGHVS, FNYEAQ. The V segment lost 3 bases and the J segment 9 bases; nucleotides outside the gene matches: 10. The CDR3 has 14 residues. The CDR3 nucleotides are TGTGCCAGCAGCTTGAACCCTCAGGGGGAGAAAGCTTTCTTT. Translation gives CASSLNPQGEKAFF.

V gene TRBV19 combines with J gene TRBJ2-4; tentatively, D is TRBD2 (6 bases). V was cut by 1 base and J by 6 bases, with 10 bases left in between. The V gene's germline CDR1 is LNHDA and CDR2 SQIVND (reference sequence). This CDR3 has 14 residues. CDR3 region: CASSIALGGNIQYF. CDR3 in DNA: TGTGCCAGTAGTATAGCCCTGGGGGGAAACATTCAGTACTTC.

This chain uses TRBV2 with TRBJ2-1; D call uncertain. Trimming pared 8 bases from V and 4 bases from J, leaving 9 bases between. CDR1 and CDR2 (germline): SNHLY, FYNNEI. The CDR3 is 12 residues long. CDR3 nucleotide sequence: TGTGCCAGCTATCGGACGTACAATGAGCAGTTCTTC. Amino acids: CASYRTYNEQFF.

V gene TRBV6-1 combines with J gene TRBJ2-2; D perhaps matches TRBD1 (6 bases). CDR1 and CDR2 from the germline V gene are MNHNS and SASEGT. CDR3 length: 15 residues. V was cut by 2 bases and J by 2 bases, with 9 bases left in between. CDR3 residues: CASSESGANTGELFF. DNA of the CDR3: TGTGCCAGCAGTGAATCAGGGGCTAACACCGGGGAGCTGTTTTTT.

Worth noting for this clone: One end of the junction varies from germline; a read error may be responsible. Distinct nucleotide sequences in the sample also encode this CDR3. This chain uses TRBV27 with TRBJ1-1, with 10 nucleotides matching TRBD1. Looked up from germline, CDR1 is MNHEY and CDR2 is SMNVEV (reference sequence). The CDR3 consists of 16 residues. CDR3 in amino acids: CASSFIGTGVNTEAFF. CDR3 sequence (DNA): TGTGCCAGTAGTTTTATCGGGACAGGGGTGAACACTGAAGCTTTCTTT.

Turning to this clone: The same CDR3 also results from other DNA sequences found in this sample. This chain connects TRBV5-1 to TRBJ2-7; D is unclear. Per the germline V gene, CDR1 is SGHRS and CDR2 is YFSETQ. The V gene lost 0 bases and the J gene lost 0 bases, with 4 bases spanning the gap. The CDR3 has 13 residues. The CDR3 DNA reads TGCGCCAGCAGCTTGGGCGCCTCCTACGAGCAGTACTTC. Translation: CASSLGASYEQYF.

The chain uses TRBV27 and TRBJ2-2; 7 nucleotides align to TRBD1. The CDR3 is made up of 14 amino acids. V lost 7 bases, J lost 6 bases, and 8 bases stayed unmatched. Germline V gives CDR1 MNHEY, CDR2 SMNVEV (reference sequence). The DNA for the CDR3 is TGTGCCAGCACCCAGACAGGGTGGGCCGGGGAGCTGTTTTTT. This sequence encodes CASTQTGWAGELFF.

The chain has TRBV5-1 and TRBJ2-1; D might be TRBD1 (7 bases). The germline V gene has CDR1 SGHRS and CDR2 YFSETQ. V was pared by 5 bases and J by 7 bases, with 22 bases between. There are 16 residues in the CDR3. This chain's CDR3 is CASRTRGAGFANEQFF. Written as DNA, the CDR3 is TGCGCCAGCAGGACCAGGGGGGCCGGGTTCGCAAATGAGCAGTTCTTC.

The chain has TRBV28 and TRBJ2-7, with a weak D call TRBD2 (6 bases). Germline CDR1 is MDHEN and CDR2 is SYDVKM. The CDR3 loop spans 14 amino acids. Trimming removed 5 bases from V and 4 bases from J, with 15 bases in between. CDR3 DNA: TGTGCCAGCAGTAATCCGGGGACTGGGTACGAGCAGTACTTC. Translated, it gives CASSNPGTGYEQYF.